A selection of T cell receptor beta chains follows, all from one sample in a study of radiation and T cells in renal cell carcinoma. Libraries were prepared by immunoSEQ multiplex PCR; TCRdb keeps only in-frame clonotypes and omits some of them. The table lists roughly 12,000 clones, roughly 34% of them singletons, with 15% to 19% in the top ten. The sequencing used tumor tissue, collected from a patient whose treatment included radiotherapy and nephrectomy. These receptors came from a man aged 55 to 70 with renal cell carcinoma. Both conserved end residues are part of each CDR3. Fields, in order: clone size, V gene, D gene, J gene, CDR3 protein, CDR3 DNA. D genes are given only for firm matches. Not every row has a clone size; where given, it reads once, few, many or a size class.

.,TRBV19,.,TRBJ2-5,CASSIGWSGETQYF,TGTGCCAGTAGTATAGGCTGGTCGGGGGAGACCCAGTACTTC
.,TRBV5-1,.,TRBJ2-5,CASSFVGTDREETQYF,TGCGCCAGCAGCTTCGTAGGGACCGACCGGGAGGAGACCCAGTACTTC
few,TRBV6-6,TRBD1,TRBJ1-4,CAIGDRQNEKLFF,TGTGCCATCGGGGACAGGCAAAATGAAAAACTGTTTTTT
.,TRBV2,TRBD1,TRBJ1-3,CASRVGQGAGNTIYF,TGTGCCAGCAGGGTCGGACAGGGTGCTGGAAACACCATATATTTT
.,TRBV6-5,TRBD2,TRBJ2-3,CASRAGLAGTDTQYF,TGTGCCAGCAGAGCCGGACTAGCAGGCACAGATACGCAGTATTTT
.,TRBV13,.,TRBJ1-1,CASSLPLGQAFF,TGTGCCAGCAGCTTACCGTTAGGACAAGCTTTCTTT
.,TRBV20-1,.,TRBJ1-1,CSAIGVTEAFF,TGCAGTGCTATAGGGGTCACTGAAGCTTTCTTT
few,TRBV6-5,.,TRBJ1-1,CASSYSPTEAFF,TGTGCCAGCAGTTACTCGCCGACTGAAGCTTTCTTT
.,TRBV4-2,.,TRBJ2-1,CASSPRAASSYNEQFF,TGTGCCAGCAGCCCCCGAGCTGCGAGCTCCTACAATGAGCAGTTCTTC
.,TRBV6-1,.,TRBJ1-2,CASRDDRRYGYTF,TGTGCCAGCAGGGACGACAGACGCTATGGCTACACCTTC
.,TRBV30,TRBD2,TRBJ2-2,CAWSPAGGYTGELFF,TGTGCCTGGAGTCCAGCGGGGGGGTACACCGGGGAGCTGTTTTTT
.,TRBV6-1,.,TRBJ1-5,CASSEAVYSNQPQHF,TGTGCCAGCAGTGAGGCTGTATATAGCAATCAGCCCCAGCATTTT
medium-sized,TRBV9,.,TRBJ2-7,CASSVGGTSAYEQYF,TGTGCCAGCAGCGTAGGTGGTACCTCCGCCTACGAGCAGTACTTC
few,TRBV7-2,TRBD1,TRBJ2-7,CASSRDRNTYEQYF,TGTGCCAGCAGCCGGGACAGGAACACCTACGAGCAGTACTTC
.,TRBV7-2,.,TRBJ2-7,CASSLDVRVSYEQYF,TGTGCCAGCAGCTTAGATGTCCGGGTCTCCTACGAGCAGTACTTC
.,TRBV6-5,.,TRBJ2-2,CASRSSGELFF,TGTGCCAGCCGAAGTTCCGGGGAGCTGTTTTTT
.,TRBV5-6,.,TRBJ2-1,CASSFSSSPHNEQFF,TGTGCCAGCAGCTTTAGTAGTAGCCCCCACAATGAGCAGTTCTTC
few,TRBV6-5,TRBD1,TRBJ2-5,CASSAGGRTETQYF,TGTGCCAGCAGTGCAGGGGGTAGGACAGAGACCCAGTACTTC
.,TRBV5-8,TRBD1,TRBJ1-1,CASSLATGAPTEAFF,TGTGCCAGCAGCTTGGCCACAGGGGCGCCCACTGAAGCTTTCTTT
.,TRBV25-1,.,TRBJ2-1,CASSELVEQFF,TGTGCCAGCAGTGAATTGGTTGAGCAGTTCTTC
.,TRBV6-1,TRBD1,TRBJ2-1,CASRDRGDNEQFF,TGTGCCAGCAGGGACAGGGGGGACAATGAGCAGTTCTTC
once,TRBV29-1,.,TRBJ2-2,CSVLKHLNTGELFF,TGCAGCGTTTTAAAGCATTTGAACACCGGGGAGCTGTTTTTT
few,TRBV5-1,TRBD1,TRBJ1-2,CASSLGQGASDGYTF,TGCGCCAGCAGCCTTGGACAGGGGGCATCGGATGGCTACACCTTC
few,TRBV7-8,TRBD1,TRBJ1-2,CASSYGTGEWGYTF,TGTGCCTCATCATATGGGACAGGGGAGTGGGGCTACACCTTC
.,TRBV9,.,TRBJ2-3,CASSVLGGYTDTQYF,TGTGCCAGCAGCGTTCTTGGGGGGTACACAGATACGCAGTATTTT
.,TRBV19,.,TRBJ2-3,CASSASIADTQYF,TGTGCCAGTAGCGCCTCTATCGCAGATACGCAGTATTTT
.,TRBV4-3,.,TRBJ1-1,CASSQGSATEAFF,TGCGCCAGCAGCCAAGGGTCAGCCACTGAAGCTTTCTTT
.,TRBV30,.,TRBJ1-1,CAWSVGSNTEAFF,TGTGCCTGGAGTGTCGGCAGTAACACTGAAGCTTTCTTT
.,TRBV9,.,TRBJ2-2,CASSVGSYTGELFF,TGTGCCAGCAGCGTGGGCAGTTACACCGGGGAGCTGTTTTTT
.,TRBV5-4,TRBD1,TRBJ1-1,CASSLERGRGEAFF,TGTGCCAGCAGCTTGGAGAGGGGGCGAGGTGAAGCTTTCTTT
.,TRBV19,.,TRBJ2-7,CASSAGSSYEQYF,TGTGCCAGTAGTGCAGGGTCCTCCTACGAGCAGTACTTC
.,TRBV15,.,TRBJ1-4,CATSRGLGGSEKLFF,TGTGCCACCAGCAGAGGATTGGGCGGTAGTGAAAAACTGTTTTTT
.,TRBV11-2,TRBD2,TRBJ2-1,CASSLVAGAPVGEQFF,TGTGCCAGCAGCTTGGTAGCGGGAGCCCCAGTTGGTGAGCAGTTCTTC
.,TRBV6-5,.,TRBJ2-2,CASSFNAGELFF,TGTGCCAGCAGTTTTAACGCCGGGGAGCTGTTTTTT
.,TRBV6-5,.,TRBJ1-2,CASSYSSGRRDGYTF,TGTGCCAGCAGTTACTCGTCGGGGAGGAGGGATGGCTACACCTTC
few,TRBV6-5,.,TRBJ1-1,CASSFFFYTEAFF,TGTGCCAGCAGTTTCTTTTTCTACACTGAAGCTTTCTTT